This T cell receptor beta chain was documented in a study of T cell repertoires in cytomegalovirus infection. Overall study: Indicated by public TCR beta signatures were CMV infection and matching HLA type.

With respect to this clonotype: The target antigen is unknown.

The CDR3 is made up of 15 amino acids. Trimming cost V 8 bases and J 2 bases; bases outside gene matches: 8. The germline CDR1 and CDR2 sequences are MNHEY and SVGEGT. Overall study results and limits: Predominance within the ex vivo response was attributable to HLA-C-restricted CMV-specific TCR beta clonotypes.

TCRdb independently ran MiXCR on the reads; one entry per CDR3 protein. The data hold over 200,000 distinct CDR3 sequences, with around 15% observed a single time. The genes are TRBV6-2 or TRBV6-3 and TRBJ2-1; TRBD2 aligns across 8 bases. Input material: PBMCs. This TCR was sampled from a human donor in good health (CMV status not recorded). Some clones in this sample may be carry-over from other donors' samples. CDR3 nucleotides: TGTGCCAGCGGGGGGCCGGGGGGGCCCTACAATGAGCAGTTCTTC. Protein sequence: CASGGPGGPYNEQFF.